This entry is about one T cell receptor (beta chain). Assay: immunoSEQ multiplex PCR; the TCRdb copy retains only in-frame clones and omits some. The data contain around 45,000 clones, approximately 90% of them singletons. This sample stems from a study of cytomegalovirus exposure and HLA in healthy donors. Looking at the study overall: The same platform was used for the 110 or so validation repertoires as for the 666 first-cohort repertoires, as reported in a later analysis.

The germline V gene has CDR1 ENHRY and CDR2 SYGVKD. With V trimmed by 6 bases and J by 11 bases, 14 bases remained unmatched. CDR3 length: 14 residues. The gene calls are TRBV10-3 and TRBJ2-7; 9 positions match TRBD1. This sequence originates from a man aged 18 to 29 in good health and CMV-seronegative. Sequencing input: PBMCs. CDR3 sequence: CAIRPGTGTAGEYF. As DNA, the CDR3 is TGTGCCATCAGGCCCGGGACAGGGACTGCGGGGGAGTACTTC.